The present TCR beta chain was sequenced within a study of radiation and T cells in renal cell carcinoma (dated by TCRdb to the early 2020s). In the study overall: Samples were obtained from a clinical trial, in which 15 Gy stereotactic body radiation therapy was delivered to primary renal cell carcinomas and nephrectomy was performed 4 weeks later. TCR beta sequencing covered 55 or so samples in total, comprising roughly 25 tumors and roughly 27 peripheral blood samples. Across all 55 or so samples, 4,016,671 unique CDR3 nucleotide sequences, encoding 2,658,974 unique CDR3 amino acid sequences, were identified.

Worth noting for this clone: There is no known antigen for this receptor. No per-base quality is available; no much larger clone lies one base away.

TCR beta libraries were generated from genomic DNA with the immunoSEQ kit, following the manufacturer's recommendations. To prepare libraries, a first multiplex PCR with proprietary primers was run, followed by a second PCR that added unique barcodes, and a bead cleanup was done after each round. A positive control reaction and a negative control reaction, both provided in the kit, were run with every batch of samples. The final libraries were assessed on an Agilent 4200 TapeStation D1000 ScreenTape, pooled by volume, and quantified by qPCR. Sequencing was performed on an Illumina NextSeq500 with a MidOutput 150-cycle cartridge, and 156 Read1 and 15 Index1 cycles were run with kit custom primers. The pooled library was loaded at about 1 pM, and roughly 20% PhiX control was spiked in. As for the authors' bioinformatics: Vendor-processed data were analyzed in R, with a clonotype defined as all T cells sharing the same CDR3 nucleotide sequence. For clone abundance analyses, frequencies were normalized to the 10,000 most abundant clones in each sample. Public T cell clones, averaging fewer than five per sample, were removed before analysis. A difference in abundance of at least 32-fold between compartments was used to define tumor-enriched and baseline blood-enriched clonotypes. A beta-binomial differential abundance model was used to identify clonotypes that were expanded or contracted between blood time points. Similarity between tumor and blood repertoires was quantified using the Baroni-Urbani and Buser coefficient, and groups were compared with two-tailed Wilcoxon tests in R. TCRdb provides this immuneACCESS table in a form limited to in-frame rearrangements. Some clones are lacking; in checked studies, under half of them reflect an unresolved V gene, and why the rest are absent is not known. V and J calls and clone size are as listed in that table; D and trimming were resolved from the DNA. The sample table lists about 160,000 clones, about 88% of them with a count of one. Together, the top ten hold around 4.1% of the sample.

Study-wide findings and limitations: An increase in top tumor clonotypes in blood was observed from baseline to 2 weeks post-radiation, followed by contraction by 4 weeks, which was taken to suggest transient expansion of tumor-resident clones. Because the trial had a single-armed design, the trial could not examine how radiation dose or scheduling affected the TCR repertoire. Changes in the blood repertoire were not tracked past 4 weeks after treatment. Because no pretreatment tumor biopsies were available, whether clonotypes were present in the tumor at baseline could not be determined.

The intended sense of this specimen's time point label: baseline pretreatment blood. The treatment or condition label of this sample denotes: 15 Gy SBRT to primary tumor, nephrectomy 4 weeks later. To track tumor-enriched clonotypes, serial peripheral blood was sampled from radiation-treated patients at baseline and at 2 weeks and 4 weeks after SBRT. All patients had renal cell carcinoma with clear cell pathology. Genomic DNA for TCR sequencing was prepared using the QIAamp DNA Blood Mini Kit (Qiagen). The analyses included only samples that passed all quality control checks. V trim: 5 bases; J trim: 11 bases; unmatched bases: 11. Looking up the germline V gene (reference sequence) yields CDR1 LNHDA and CDR2 SQIVND. The CDR3 starts with the cysteine, ends with the phenylalanine, and has 13 residues. The entry retains the CDR3 DNA only, 39 bases that are in frame from base 1.

The source was blood, collected from a patient whose treatment included radiotherapy and nephrectomy. This clonotype was sampled from a woman in her 70s with renal cell carcinoma. The chain is assembled from TRBV19 and TRBJ1-1; 7 bases in between match TRBD1. The DNA sequence is TGTGCCAGTAGTCCCGAGAGTCCGACAGGGGCTTTCTTT. Its product reads: CASSPESPTGAFF.